Listed below are T cell receptor beta chains from one sample, sequenced in a study of molecular identifiers for immune sequencing clone quantification. TCRdb re-called the PCR reads with MiXCR, one entry per CDR3 protein. The table has around 94,000 distinct CDR3 sequences, about 35% seen once. Sequenced input: naive CD8+ T cells from blood, with Jurkat cell RNA spiked in. The origin of the receptors is a human donor in good health. Some libraries in this study had Jurkat cell RNA spiked in. Each CDR3 is given with its conserved first and last residue. D genes are given only for firm matches. Only some rows state a clone size, as once, few, many or a class for expanded clones.

V	size	J	length	D	DNA	CDR3
TRBV15	few	TRBJ2-4	13	-	TGTGCCACCAGCAGAGTTCCTAAAAACATTCAGTACTTC	CATSRVPKNIQYF
TRBV28	-	TRBJ1-3	13	-	TGTGCCAGCAGACCCTTATATGGAAACACCATATATTTT	CASRPLYGNTIYF
TRBV4-3	many	TRBJ1-1	15	-	TGCGCCAGCAGCCAAGATCGCGGGATACTCACTGAAGCTTTCTTT	CASSQDRGILTEAFF
TRBV4-2	-	TRBJ2-7	17	-	TGTGCCAGCAGCCAAGAAAGGCCCAGCCAGAGCTCCTACGAGCAGTACTTC	CASSQERPSQSSYEQYF
TRBV29-1	-	TRBJ2-1	12	-	TGCAGCGTTGTGTTAGCGAGGAATGAGCAGTTCTTC	CSVVLARNEQFF
TRBV7-6	-	TRBJ2-2	14	-	TGTGCCAGCAGCTTAGGTGTGGGCACCGGGGAGCTGTTTTTT	CASSLGVGTGELFF
TRBV7-3	many	TRBJ2-1	15	-	TGTGCCAGCAGCCTGACACTAGCTTCGGTCAATGAGCAGTTCTTC	CASSLTLASVNEQFF
TRBV27	-	TRBJ2-1	16	TRBD2	TGTGCCAGCAGTTTAACTAGCGTGGCCACCTGCAATCAGCAGTTCTTC	CASSLTSVATCNQQFF
TRBV12-3/TRBV12-4	many	TRBJ1-5	15	TRBD1	TGTGCCAGCAGCACGGGACAGGGGGCTCATCAGCCCCAGCATTTT	CASSTGQGAHQPQHF
TRBV12-3/TRBV12-4	-	TRBJ2-1	13	TRBD2	TGTGCCAGCAGTTTTTCCGGGAGGGATGAGCAGTTCTTC	CASSFSGRDEQFF
TRBV7-9	-	TRBJ2-4	17	TRBD2	TGTGCCAGCAGCTTAGAGCCCCCCGATTTGAGCGGGGCCAAGCTGTCCTTC	CASSLEPPDLSGAKLSF
TRBV28	many	TRBJ2-7	14	-	TGTGCCAGCAGTAACCAGGGGATTCGGTACGAGCAGTACTTC	CASSNQGIRYEQYF
TRBV27	-	TRBJ2-7	15	TRBD2	TGTGCCAGCAGTCTCTCCGGGACTAGCGTGGTGGAGCAGTACTTC	CASSLSGTSVVEQYF
TRBV28	many	TRBJ2-7	14	TRBD2	TGTGCCAGCATGGGGCTAGCGGGCCGCTACGAGCAGTACTTC	CASMGLAGRYEQYF
TRBV19	-	TRBJ2-1	15	TRBD2	TGTGCCAGTAGTATTCCGGGACTAGCAATTAATGAGCAGTTCTTC	CASSIPGLAINEQFF
TRBV4-3	-	TRBJ2-7	13	-	TGCGCCAGCAGCCAAGGGAGGGGAAACGCGCAGTACTTC	CASSQGRGNAQYF
TRBV9	-	TRBJ2-7	13	-	TGTGCCAGCAGCGTGATTAGTGGTTACGAGCAGTACTTC	CASSVISGYEQYF
TRBV12-3/TRBV12-4	-	TRBJ2-2	14	TRBD1	TGTGCCAGCAGTCGGACAGGAAACGCCGAGGAGCTGTTTTTT	CASSRTGNAEELFF
TRBV28	many	TRBJ2-3	14	-	TGTGCCAGCAGTCCCCGACACTCCACAGATACGCAGTATTTT	CASSPRHSTDTQYF
TRBV5-1	many	TRBJ2-7	14	-	TGCGCCAGCAGCTTGGTCTTCGGTGCCTACGAGCAGTACTTC	CASSLVFGAYEQYF
TRBV2	many	TRBJ1-5	14	-	TGTGCCAGCAGGTGGTGGGAGAGCAATCAGCCCCAGCATTTT	CASRWWESNQPQHF
TRBV4-3	few	TRBJ2-5	17	TRBD1	TGCGCCAGCAGCCAAGATGACGGGACAGGGGGGAGTGAGACCCAGTACTTC	CASSQDDGTGGSETQYF
TRBV19	-	TRBJ2-7	16	-	TGTGCCAGTAGGACGGGACCGTCTTTTAGCTCCTACGAGCAGTACTTC	CASRTGPSFSSYEQYF
TRBV7-8	-	TRBJ1-5	14	-	TGTGCCAGCTGCTTACGCAGTAGCAATCAGCCCCAGCATTTT	CASCLRSSNQPQHF
TRBV7-6	few	TRBJ2-3	17	-	TGTGCCAGCAGCTTAGAGGAGGGGTCGAGAGCTCCAGATACGCAGTATTTT	CASSLEEGSRAPDTQYF
TRBV11-2	few	TRBJ2-5	17	TRBD1	TGTGCCAGCAGCTTAGATCGAGGACTTCAGGGGGCGGAGACCCAGTACTTC	CASSLDRGLQGAETQYF
TRBV20-1	many	TRBJ2-7	16	-	TGCAGTGCACCCGCCCCGGCCGGGGCGTTGATGTACGAGCAGTACTTC	CSAPAPAGALMYEQYF
TRBV2	few	TRBJ1-1	13	-	TGTGCCAGCAGTGAGGCAGGGTACACTGAAGCTTTCTTT	CASSEAGYTEAFF
TRBV20-1	-	TRBJ2-3	17	TRBD1	TGCAGTGTCCGGAATTTACAGGGGGGAGGACTTACAGATACGCAGTATTTT	CSVRNLQGGGLTDTQYF
TRBV4-1	-	TRBJ2-7	12	-	TGCGCCAGCAGCCAAGGGCGTTACGAGCAGTACTTC	CASSQGRYEQYF
TRBV28	few	TRBJ1-5	17	TRBD1	TGTGCCAGCAGTTTAAATGGGGACAGGTTTAGCAATCAGCCCCAGCATTTT	CASSLNGDRFSNQPQHF
TRBV6-2/TRBV6-3	many	TRBJ2-3	16	TRBD2	TGTGCCAGCAGTTATCTAGCGGGAGGTGGTACAGATACGCAGTATTTT	CASSYLAGGGTDTQYF
TRBV28	few	TRBJ2-3	17	-	TGTGCCAGCAGTTTCCCCCCCTCAGGGTTACTCACAGATACGCAGTATTTT	CASSFPPSGLLTDTQYF
TRBV4-2	-	TRBJ2-5	15	-	TGTGCCAGCAGCCCGCAGCGGGCTACCCAAGAGACCCAGTACTTC	CASSPQRATQETQYF
TRBV6-5	-	TRBJ2-1	15	-	TGTGCCAGCAGTCACCGGGGGCAAGTCTACAATGAGCAGTTCTTC	CASSHRGQVYNEQFF
TRBV20-1	few	TRBJ2-3	16	TRBD2	TGCAGTGCTACCCAGAGGGCTAGCGGGAGGTCAGATACGCAGTATTTT	CSATQRASGRSDTQYF
TRBV6-2/TRBV6-3	few	TRBJ1-4	15	-	TGTGCCAGCAGTTACCAGGAACCCCGGGGTGAAAAACTGTTTTTT	CASSYQEPRGEKLFF
TRBV19	-	TRBJ1-4	15	-	TGTGCCACCAGCGCTACGGGCAGAATTTCTGAAAAACTGTTTTTT	CATSATGRISEKLFF
TRBV5-4	-	TRBJ2-3	15	-	TGTGCCAGCAGCTTGGGGGTCTCGAGCACAGATACGCAGTATTTT	CASSLGVSSTDTQYF
TRBV12-3/TRBV12-4	once	TRBJ2-6	15	-	TGTGCCAGCAGAGAGGGGGTTCTTAGGGCCGACGTCCTGACTTTC	CASREGVLRADVLTF
TRBV20-1	-	TRBJ1-6	13	-	TGCAGTGCCCTAGGGCAGGGGATTTCCCCCAACCACTTT	CSALGQGISPNHF
TRBV11-2	few	TRBJ1-4	11	-	TGTGCCAGCAGCTTAGGTCCGAGGCTGTTTTTT	CASSLGPRLFF
TRBV12-3/TRBV12-4	-	TRBJ2-1	20	TRBD2	TGTGCCAGCAGCCCCACCGAGGTTAGATATGCGGGAGGACCGATCGGTGAGCAGTTCTTC	CASSPTEVRYAGGPIGEQFF
TRBV20-1	few	TRBJ2-1	15	TRBD2	TGCAGTGTTAGAGATAGGACTAGCGGGAACGGTGAGCAGTTCTTC	CSVRDRTSGNGEQFF
TRBV4-3	many	TRBJ2-3	15	-	TGCGCCAGCAGCCAAGAGGACGCGATTACAGATACGCAGTATTTT	CASSQEDAITDTQYF
TRBV6-2/TRBV6-3	-	TRBJ2-4	15	-	TGTGCCAGCAGTTACGGGGGTGGACGCAAAAACATTCAGTACTTC	CASSYGGGRKNIQYF
TRBV5-6	few	TRBJ1-5	14	-	TGTGCCAGCAGCTTGGGTGTCAGGGGCCAGCCCCAGCATTTT	CASSLGVRGQPQHF
TRBV5-1	-	TRBJ2-2	18	TRBD2	TGCGCCAGCAGCTTGGCCATTTTAGCGGGAGGGCCCACCGGGGAGCTGTTTTTT	CASSLAILAGGPTGELFF
TRBV29-1	-	TRBJ2-3	17	TRBD2	TGCAGCGTCGACGGGACTAGCGGGGGCGTCAGCACAGCTACGCAGTATTTT	CSVDGTSGGVSTATQYF
TRBV28	few	TRBJ2-7	13	TRBD1	TGTGCCAGCCGGACAGGGAGAAGCTACGAGCAGTACTTC	CASRTGRSYEQYF
TRBV28	-	TRBJ2-3	17	TRBD2	TGTGCCAGCAGCACTCCGGGACTAGCGGACCTCACAGATACGCAGTATTTT	CASSTPGLADLTDTQYF
TRBV20-1	-	TRBJ2-2	11	-	TGCAGTGCTAGGCTGACCGGGGAGCTGTTTTTT	CSARLTGELFF